This TCR beta chain originates from a study of beta chain features in type 1 diabetes. A note on this clone: Compared with germline, one end of the junction differs, possibly owing to a read error.

Sequencing targeted expressed TCRB transcripts, as all isolated RNA had been reverse transcribed. Clones were read by immunoSEQ multiplex PCR, and TCRdb kept only the in-frame ones, dropping some. The table has 900,000 or so clones, about 17% seen once. Germline V gene data show CDR1 as MNHEY and CDR2 as SMNVEV (reference sequence). The CDR3 covers 17 residues. The source is a woman aged 18-35 years in good health. Sequencing was performed on naive CD4+ T cells from blood. The chain recombines TRBV27 with TRBJ2-1; D may be TRBD1 or TRBD2 (5 bases each). CDR3 loop: CASSVSFGTEYLGEQFF. The CDR3, as DNA: TGTGCCAGCAGTGTATCCTTCGGGACGGAATACCTCGGTGAGCAGTTCTTC.